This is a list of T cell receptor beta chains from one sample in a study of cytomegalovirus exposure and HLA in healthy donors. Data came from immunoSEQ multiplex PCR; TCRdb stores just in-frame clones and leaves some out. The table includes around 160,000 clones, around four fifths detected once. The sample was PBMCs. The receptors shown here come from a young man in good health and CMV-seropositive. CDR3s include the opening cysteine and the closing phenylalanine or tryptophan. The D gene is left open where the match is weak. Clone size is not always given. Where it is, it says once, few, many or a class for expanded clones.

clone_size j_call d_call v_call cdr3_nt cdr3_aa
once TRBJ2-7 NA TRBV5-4 TGTGCCAGCAGCCTGGGGACAAACGAGCAGTACTTC CASSLGTNEQYF
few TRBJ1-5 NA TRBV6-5 TGTGCCAGCAGTTCTTACAGGGATAGCAATCAGCCCCAGCATTTT CASSSYRDSNQPQHF
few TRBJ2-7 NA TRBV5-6 TGTGCCAGCAGCCTCCGGGAAGGGTACTACGAGCAGTACTTC CASSLREGYYEQYF
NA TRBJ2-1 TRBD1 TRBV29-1 TGCAGCGTTGAAGTATGGGACAGCGATTACAATGAGCAGTTCTTC CSVEVWDSDYNEQFF
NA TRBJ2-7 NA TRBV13 TGTGCCAGCAGCTTAGTACGGGGCTCCTACGAGCAGTACTTC CASSLVRGSYEQYF
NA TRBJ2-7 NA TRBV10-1 TGCGCCAGCAGTGCGGGGTACGAGCAGTACTTC CASSAGYEQYF
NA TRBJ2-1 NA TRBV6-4 TGTGCCAGCAGTATGAACAACCCCAGTGATGAGCAGTTCTTC CASSMNNPSDEQFF
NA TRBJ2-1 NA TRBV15 TGTGCCACCAGCGGGGGCGCTGGTAATGAGCAGTTCTTC CATSGGAGNEQFF
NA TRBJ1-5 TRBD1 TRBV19 TGTGCCACAACAGGACAGGGTCAGCCCCAGCATTTT CATTGQGQPQHF
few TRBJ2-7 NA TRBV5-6 TGTGCCAGCAGCATCTCACAGACATACGAGCAGTACTTC CASSISQTYEQYF
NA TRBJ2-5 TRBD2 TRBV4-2 TGTGCCAGCAGCCCGTACCTCCTAGCGGGCCAAGAGACCCAGTACTTC CASSPYLLAGQETQYF
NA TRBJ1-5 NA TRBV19 TGTGCCAGTAGTTCCTCTTTAGGGGCCGATCAGCCCCAGCATTTT CASSSSLGADQPQHF
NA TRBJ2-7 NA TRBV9 TGTGCCAGCAGCGAGGGGGGGGCCTACGAGCAGTACTTC CASSEGGAYEQYF